This TCR beta chain derives from a study of blood T cell dynamics during melanoma immunotherapy. Turning to the study itself: Metastatic melanoma patients received first-line pembrolizumab or nivolumab plus ipilimumab.

A fixed DNA input of roughly 0.35 ug was used per bulk PBMC sample. Only in-frame clones appear in the TCRdb table, and some are missing; sequencing was by immunoSEQ multiplex PCR. This table has about 11,000 clones, approximately 84% appearing once. The ends lost 6 bases at V and 0 bases at J; junction bases unmatched: 11. Germline loops: CDR1 SGHNT, CDR2 YYREEE (reference sequence). This CDR3 has 18 amino acids. The time point: pre-treatment baseline. Samples come from before therapy and from week 3 after the first blockade cycle. No patient had earlier systemic cancer treatment, concurrent immunosuppressants, or another active cancer.

The receptor's source is a human donor with melanoma. The sample in question was blood, obtained from a patient treated with checkpoint blockade. This chain joins TRBV5-4 and TRBJ1-6, with 8 bases matching TRBD1. For the CDR3, the DNA is TGTGCCAGCAACGCAGGGGGCCCGACGAGCTCCTATAATTCACCCCTCCACTTT. Translated, it gives CASNAGGPTSSYNSPLHF.